The following is a T cell receptor beta chain sequence with its context. These data originate in a study of OX40 agonist ivuxolimab in advanced cancers. On the study more broadly: Patients were approximately 80% male with ages roughly 20 to 80, mean 60.

Only in-frame clones appear in the TCRdb table, and some are missing; sequencing was by immunoSEQ multiplex PCR. The data show tens of thousands of clones, with 91% seen just once and 3.5% to 4% held by the top ten. The sequence was obtained from an adult with an advanced solid tumor such as melanoma, head and neck, liver or kidney cancer. Sequenced material: CD4+ or CD8+ T cells sorted from blood, taken in a trial of the OX40 agonist ivuxolimab.

CDR3 loop: CASSLRDRGPSSYEQYF. In DNA, the CDR3 is TGTGCCAGCAGTCTCCGGGACAGGGGGCCTAGCTCCTACGAGCAGTACTTC. The chain has TRBV27 and TRBJ2-7; 12 bases are shared with TRBD1. Germline values: CDR1 MNHEY, CDR2 SMNVEV (reference sequence). The CDR3 has 17 residues. Trimming removed 5 bases from V and 0 bases from J; junction bases left unmatched: 8.